A selection of T cell receptor beta chains follows, all from one sample in a study of cytomegalovirus exposure and HLA in healthy donors. Clones were sequenced by immunoSEQ multiplex PCR, and TCRdb holds only the in-frame ones, with some missing. The sample includes about 200,000 clones, approximately 80% of them seen just once. Sequencing was carried out using PBMCs. These receptors all come from a man aged 45-65 years in good health and CMV-seronegative. Both conserved end residues are part of each CDR3. Each record gives: D gene, V gene, J gene, clone size, CDR3 DNA, CDR3 protein. D genes are given only for firm matches. Only part of the rows carry a size: once, few, many, or a class if the clone is expanded.

d_gene: NA
v_gene: TRBV7-2
j_gene: TRBJ2-7
abundance: NA
CDR3nt: TGTGCCAGCAGCTTAGCGACACAGAGCTCCTACGAGCAGTACTTC
CDR3aa: CASSLATQSSYEQYF

d_gene: NA
v_gene: TRBV29-1
j_gene: TRBJ2-5
abundance: NA
CDR3nt: TGCAGCGTTGAAGCGGGGAGAGAGACCCAGTACTTC
CDR3aa: CSVEAGRETQYF

d_gene: TRBD1
v_gene: TRBV19
j_gene: TRBJ1-3
abundance: NA
CDR3nt: TGTGCCCGGAGGGGGACAGAACTTTCCTCTGGAAACACCATATATTTT
CDR3aa: CARRGTELSSGNTIYF

d_gene: TRBD1
v_gene: TRBV5-4
j_gene: TRBJ2-1
abundance: few
CDR3nt: TGTGCCAGCAGCTTGGACAGGGGACCCTACAATGAGCAGTTCTTC
CDR3aa: CASSLDRGPYNEQFF

d_gene: NA
v_gene: TRBV6-1
j_gene: TRBJ2-7
abundance: NA
CDR3nt: TGTGCCAGCAGTGAAGCGCAAGAAGGAGGAACGGGCTACGAGCAGTACTTC
CDR3aa: CASSEAQEGGTGYEQYF

d_gene: TRBD2
v_gene: TRBV27
j_gene: TRBJ2-3
abundance: NA
CDR3nt: TGTGCCAGCAGTTTCCAAAGCGGGAGTACGCAGTATTTT
CDR3aa: CASSFQSGSTQYF

d_gene: TRBD2
v_gene: TRBV28
j_gene: TRBJ2-2
abundance: NA
CDR3nt: TGTGCCAGCAGTTTATCGGGCGGGAGGAACACCGGGGAGCTGTTTTTT
CDR3aa: CASSLSGGRNTGELFF

d_gene: NA
v_gene: TRBV5-4
j_gene: TRBJ2-5
abundance: NA
CDR3nt: TGTGCCAGCAGCTTGGGAGCGTACGGAGAGGCCCAGTACTTC
CDR3aa: CASSLGAYGEAQYF

d_gene: NA
v_gene: TRBV7-2
j_gene: TRBJ2-7
abundance: NA
CDR3nt: TGTGCCAGCAGCTTAGACGCGAACTACGAGCAGTACTTC
CDR3aa: CASSLDANYEQYF

d_gene: NA
v_gene: TRBV5-1
j_gene: TRBJ2-7
abundance: NA
CDR3nt: TGCGCCAGCAGCTTGGCGGAGGGGATGAGGATGTACGAGCAGTACTTC
CDR3aa: CASSLAEGMRMYEQYF

d_gene: NA
v_gene: TRBV27
j_gene: TRBJ2-3
abundance: NA
CDR3nt: TGTGCCAGCAGGTCAACAGATACGCAGTATTTT
CDR3aa: CASRSTDTQYF

d_gene: NA
v_gene: TRBV5-5
j_gene: TRBJ1-5
abundance: once
CDR3nt: TGTGCCAGCAGCTTCGGACAGAGTAATCAGCCCCAGCATTTT
CDR3aa: CASSFGQSNQPQHF

d_gene: TRBD1
v_gene: TRBV5-5
j_gene: TRBJ1-5
abundance: NA
CDR3nt: TGTGCCAGCAGCCCAGAGACAGGGGATAGCAATCAGCCCCAGCATTTT
CDR3aa: CASSPETGDSNQPQHF

d_gene: NA
v_gene: TRBV2
j_gene: TRBJ2-2
abundance: NA
CDR3nt: TGTGCCAGCAATATGGCTGGGGAGTCCGGGGAGCTGTTTTTT
CDR3aa: CASNMAGESGELFF

d_gene: TRBD2
v_gene: TRBV27
j_gene: TRBJ2-7
abundance: NA
CDR3nt: TGTGCCAGCAGTTTAAGACTAGCGGGAGGGAGCGACGAGCAGTACTTC
CDR3aa: CASSLRLAGGSDEQYF

d_gene: TRBD1
v_gene: TRBV28
j_gene: TRBJ2-5
abundance: NA
CDR3nt: TGTGCCAGCAGTCTCGGGGGACAGGGGATCCAAGAGACCCAGTACTTC
CDR3aa: CASSLGGQGIQETQYF

d_gene: NA
v_gene: TRBV27
j_gene: TRBJ2-1
abundance: NA
CDR3nt: TGTGCCAGCAGTCCCGGTCCCCAATCCTACAATGAGCAGTTCTTC
CDR3aa: CASSPGPQSYNEQFF